The clone carrying this T cell receptor (beta chain) was observed a handful of times. Per germline, CDR1 DFQATT and CDR2 SNEGSKA (reference sequence). The V gene lost 6 bases and the J gene lost 5 bases, with 14 bases spanning the gap. The CDR3 length is 13 residues. The data are from a study of T-cell memory formation after mild COVID-19. TCRdb re-analysed the 5' RACE reads in MiXCR, keeping a single row per CDR3 protein. This table has roughly 400,000 distinct CDR3 sequences, over 15% appearing once. The sample comprised PBMCs or a T cell subset sorted from them (not recorded which). V is TRBV20-1 and J is TRBJ1-5; D ambiguous. This TCR derives from a man between 18 and 35 years old who had mild COVID-19 (a few samples of this study predate the infection). Cell type and time point are not known. The DNA of the CDR3 is TGCAGTGCGGCTCACGCTGGGGATCAGCCCCAGCATTTT. Translated, it gives CSAAHAGDQPQHF.